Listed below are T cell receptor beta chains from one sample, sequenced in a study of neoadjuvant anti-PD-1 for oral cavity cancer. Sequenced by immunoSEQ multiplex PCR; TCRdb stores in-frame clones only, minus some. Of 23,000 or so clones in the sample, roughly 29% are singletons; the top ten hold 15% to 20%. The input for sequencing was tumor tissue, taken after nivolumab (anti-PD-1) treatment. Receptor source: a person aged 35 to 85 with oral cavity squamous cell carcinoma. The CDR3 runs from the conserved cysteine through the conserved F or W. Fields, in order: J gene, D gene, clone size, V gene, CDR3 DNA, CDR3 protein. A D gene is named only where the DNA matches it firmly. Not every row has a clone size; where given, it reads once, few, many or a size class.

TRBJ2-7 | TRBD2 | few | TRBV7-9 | TGTGCCAGCAGCTTGTGGACTAGTAGTGTATACGAGCAGTACTTC | CASSLWTSSVYEQYF
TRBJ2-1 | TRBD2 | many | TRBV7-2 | TGTGCCAGCAGCTTGGGCGGGAGAGGATCCTACAATGAGCAGTTCTTC | CASSLGGRGSYNEQFF
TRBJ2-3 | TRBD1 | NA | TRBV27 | TGTGCCAGCAGTCAGCACGGACAGGGAACGCAGTATTTT | CASSQHGQGTQYF
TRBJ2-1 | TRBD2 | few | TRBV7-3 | TGTGCCAGCAGCTCCTACGTAGCGGGGGGACACAATGAGCAGTTCTTC | CASSSYVAGGHNEQFF
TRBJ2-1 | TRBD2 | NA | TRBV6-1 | TGTGCCAGCATGGATACGGGAGGGAGGAATGAGCAGTTCTTC | CASMDTGGRNEQFF
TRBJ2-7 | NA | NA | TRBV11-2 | TGTGCCAGCAGCTTCCAAGACAGCCGGCAGTACTTC | CASSFQDSRQYF
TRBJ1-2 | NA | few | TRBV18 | TGTGCCAGCTCACCTAGGTCACGGAACTATGGCTACACCTTC | CASSPRSRNYGYTF
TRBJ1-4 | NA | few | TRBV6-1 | TGTGCCAGCAGTGAAGTGGGGCAGGGGATTAATGAAAAACTGTTTTTT | CASSEVGQGINEKLFF
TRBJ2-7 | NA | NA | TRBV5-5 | TGTGCCAGCAGCCTGACAGCACGCGAGCAGTACTTC | CASSLTAREQYF
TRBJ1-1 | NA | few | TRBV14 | TGTGCCAGCAGCCAACAGGGGCGCGGTACTGAAGCTTTCTTT | CASSQQGRGTEAFF
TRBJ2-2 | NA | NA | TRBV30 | TGTGCCTGGACTAGCACCGGGGAGCTGTTTTTT | CAWTSTGELFF
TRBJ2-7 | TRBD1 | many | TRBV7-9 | TGTGCCAGCAGCGAGACAGGGCTTGAGCAGTACTTC | CASSETGLEQYF
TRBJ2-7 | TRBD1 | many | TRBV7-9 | TGTGCCAGCAGCCTAACAGGGGAAGGTCAGTACTTC | CASSLTGEGQYF
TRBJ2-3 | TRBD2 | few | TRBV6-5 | TGTGCCAGCAAAGGGCTAGCGGGACCTACGCAGTATTTT | CASKGLAGPTQYF
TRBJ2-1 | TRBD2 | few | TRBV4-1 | TGCGCCAGCAGCCGAGGTAGCGGGGGGGGATACAATGAGCAGTTCTTC | CASSRGSGGGYNEQFF
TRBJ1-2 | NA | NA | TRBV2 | TGTGCCAGCAGTGAAATGGGCAGCGGGTTCTATGGCTACACCTTC | CASSEMGSGFYGYTF
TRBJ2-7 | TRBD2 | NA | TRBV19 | TGTGCCAGTAGTTTTGCGGGAGCTGGCGAGCAGTACTTC | CASSFAGAGEQYF
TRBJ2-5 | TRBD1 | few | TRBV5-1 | TGCGCCAGCAGCCAGGGGGACGGCCAAGAGACCCAGTACTTC | CASSQGDGQETQYF
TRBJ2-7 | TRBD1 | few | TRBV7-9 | TGTGCCAGCAGCAATACCGGGACAGCGTCCTACGAGCAGTACTTC | CASSNTGTASYEQYF
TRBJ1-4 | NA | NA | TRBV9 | TGTGCCAGCAGCGTAGCTGTACAGGAGCGTGAAAAACTGTTTTTT | CASSVAVQEREKLFF
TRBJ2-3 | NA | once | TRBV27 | TGTGCCAGCAGTTTCTTAGGACCCACTAGTACAGATACGCAGTATTTT | CASSFLGPTSTDTQYF
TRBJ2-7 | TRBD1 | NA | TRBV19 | TGTGCCAGTAGTACCCGGGGACAGCCGGCCTACGAGCAGTACTTC | CASSTRGQPAYEQYF
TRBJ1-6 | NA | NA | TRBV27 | TGTGCCAGCAGTTTACGTCATAATTCACCCCTCCACTTT | CASSLRHNSPLHF
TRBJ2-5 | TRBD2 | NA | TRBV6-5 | TGTGCCAGCAGGGCGCGGGAGGGGGGGACCCAGTACTTC | CASRAREGGTQYF
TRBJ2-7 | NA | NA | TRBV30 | TGTGCCTGGAGCCCCCAGGGTTACGAGCAGTACTTC | CAWSPQGYEQYF
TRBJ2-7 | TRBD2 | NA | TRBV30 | TGTGCCTGGACTAGCGGGGGCGTCGAGCAGTACTTC | CAWTSGGVEQYF
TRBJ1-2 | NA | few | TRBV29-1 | TGCAGCGTTGAAGATGGCTACACCTTC | CSVEDGYTF
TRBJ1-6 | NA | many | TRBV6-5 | TGTGCCAGCAGTTACTCGTGGCAGGAGAATTCACCCCTCCACTTT | CASSYSWQENSPLHF
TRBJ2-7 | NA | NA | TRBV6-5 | TGTGCCAGCAGTTACCGCGACAGCTCCTACGAGCAGTACTTC | CASSYRDSSYEQYF
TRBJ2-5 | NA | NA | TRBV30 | TGTGCCTGGAGTGTACAAGTGGGGGAGACCCAGTACTTC | CAWSVQVGETQYF
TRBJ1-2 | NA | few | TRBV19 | TGTGCCAGTAGTATTATCACTTTCTATGGCTACACCTTC | CASSIITFYGYTF
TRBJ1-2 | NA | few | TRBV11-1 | TGTGCCAGCAGCCCTGGACACCGCTATGGCTACACCTTC | CASSPGHRYGYTF
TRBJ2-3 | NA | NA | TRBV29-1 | TGCAGCGTTGAAGACGCTGGGGGAAGGTTCACAGATACGCAGTATTTT | CSVEDAGGRFTDTQYF
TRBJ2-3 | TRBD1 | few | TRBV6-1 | TGTGCCAGCAGTGACAGGGGGCCCACAGATACGCAGTATTTT | CASSDRGPTDTQYF
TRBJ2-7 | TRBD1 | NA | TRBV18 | TGTGCCAGCTCGCCATCACAGGGGCCCTACGAGCAGTACTTC | CASSPSQGPYEQYF
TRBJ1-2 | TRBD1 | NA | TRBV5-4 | TGTGCCAGCAGCTGGGACAGGAGATCTGGGGGCTACACCTTC | CASSWDRRSGGYTF
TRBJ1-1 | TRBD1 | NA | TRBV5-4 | TGTGCCAGCAGCTTACGGGACAGGGAGGCTTTCTTT | CASSLRDREAFF
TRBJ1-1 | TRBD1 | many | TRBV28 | TGTGCCAGCAGTGCCCCGACAGGGCGGGCCACTGAAGCTTTCTTT | CASSAPTGRATEAFF
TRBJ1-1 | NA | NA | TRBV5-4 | TGTGCCAGCATCGACGGGAAGAGCACTGAAGCTTTCTTT | CASIDGKSTEAFF
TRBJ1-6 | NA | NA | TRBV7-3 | TGTGCCAGCAGCTTAGTGGCTAGATGGAATTCACCCCTCCACTTT | CASSLVARWNSPLHF
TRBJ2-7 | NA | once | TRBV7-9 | TGTGCCAGCAGCTTAGCCGGGACCCACGAGCAGTACTTC | CASSLAGTHEQYF
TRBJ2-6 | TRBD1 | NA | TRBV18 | TGTGCCAGCTCACCATCTGGACAGGGGACCGGGGCCAACGTCCTGACTTTC | CASSPSGQGTGANVLTF
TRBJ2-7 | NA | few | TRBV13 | TGTGCCAGCAAAGGCGGGGCGAATCACTACGAGCAGTACTTC | CASKGGANHYEQYF
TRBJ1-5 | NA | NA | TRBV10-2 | TGCGCCAGCACTGGCAGGGGCAATCAGCCCCAGCATTTT | CASTGRGNQPQHF
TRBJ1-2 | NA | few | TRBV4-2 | TGTGCCAGCAGCCAAGGGGCCTCCGACACCTTC | CASSQGASDTF
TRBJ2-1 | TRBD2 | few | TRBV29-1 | TGCAGCGTGGGGGGGACTAGCGGGAGGAATGAGCAGTTCTTC | CSVGGTSGRNEQFF
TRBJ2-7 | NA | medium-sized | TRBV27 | TGTGCCAGCAGTTTGGGCAGCCCTAGGTACTACGAGCAGTACTTC | CASSLGSPRYYEQYF
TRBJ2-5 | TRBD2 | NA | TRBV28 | TGTGCCAGCAGTTTCGGGTTCCTAGCGGGAGACCACCAAGAGACCCAGTACTTC | CASSFGFLAGDHQETQYF
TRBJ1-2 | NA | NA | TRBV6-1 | TGTGCCAGCAGTGAAGAGGTCAGCTCTAACTATGGCTACACCTTC | CASSEEVSSNYGYTF
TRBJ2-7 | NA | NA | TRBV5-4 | TGCGCCAGCAGCCTGTTTCCCTACGAGCAGTACTTC | CASSLFPYEQYF
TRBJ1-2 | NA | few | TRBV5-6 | TGTGCCAGCAGCACCAAGTGGCTCCAGGTTGGCTACACCTTC | CASSTKWLQVGYTF
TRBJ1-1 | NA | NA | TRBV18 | TGTGCCAGCGGAGGCGGAGTGAACACTGAAGCTTTCTTT | CASGGGVNTEAFF
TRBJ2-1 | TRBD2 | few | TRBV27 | TGTGCCAGCTCCCGACTAGCGGGAGGCAATGAGCAGTTCTTC | CASSRLAGGNEQFF
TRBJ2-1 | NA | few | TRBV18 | TGTGCCAGCTCCAATATAGCGGTTTTTAAGGAGCAGTTCTTC | CASSNIAVFKEQFF
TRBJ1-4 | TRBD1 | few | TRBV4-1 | TGCGCCAGCAGCCTGGGACAGGGACTAGAAAAACTGTTTTTT | CASSLGQGLEKLFF
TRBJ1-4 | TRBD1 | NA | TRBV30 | TGTGCCTGGAATGCCGGGACAGGGGTTGAAAAACTGTTTTTT | CAWNAGTGVEKLFF
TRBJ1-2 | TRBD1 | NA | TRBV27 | TGTGCCAGCAGTTTATACACCGGACAGGGAGGTGGCTACACCTTC | CASSLYTGQGGGYTF
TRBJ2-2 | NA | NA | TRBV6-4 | TGTGCCAGCAGTGACTACAAATCTCCCCCCGGGGAGCTGTTTTTT | CASSDYKSPPGELFF
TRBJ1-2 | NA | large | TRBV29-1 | TGCAGCGTTGCCCCCGACGGCTATGGCTACACCTTC | CSVAPDGYGYTF